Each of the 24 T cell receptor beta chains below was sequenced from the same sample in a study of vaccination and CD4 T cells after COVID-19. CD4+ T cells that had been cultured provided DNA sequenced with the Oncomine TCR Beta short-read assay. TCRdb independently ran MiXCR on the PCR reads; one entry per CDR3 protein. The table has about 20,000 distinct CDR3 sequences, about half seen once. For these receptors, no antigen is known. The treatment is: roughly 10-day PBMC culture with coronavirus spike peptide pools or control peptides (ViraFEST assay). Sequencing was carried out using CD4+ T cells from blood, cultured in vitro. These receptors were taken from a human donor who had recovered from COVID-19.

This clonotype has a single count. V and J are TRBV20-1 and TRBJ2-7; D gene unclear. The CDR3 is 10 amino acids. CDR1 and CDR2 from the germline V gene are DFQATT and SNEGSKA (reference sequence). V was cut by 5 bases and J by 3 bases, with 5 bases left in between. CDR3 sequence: CSAWDYEQYF. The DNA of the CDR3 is TGCAGTGCTTGGGACTACGAGCAGTACTTC.

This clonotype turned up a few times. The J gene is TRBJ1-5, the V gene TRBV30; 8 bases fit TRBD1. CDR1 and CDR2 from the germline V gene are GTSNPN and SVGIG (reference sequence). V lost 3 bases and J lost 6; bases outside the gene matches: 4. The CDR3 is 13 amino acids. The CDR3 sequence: CAWSSTGVQPQHF. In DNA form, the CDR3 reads TGTGCCTGGAGCTCGACAGGGGTTCAGCCCCAGCATTTT.

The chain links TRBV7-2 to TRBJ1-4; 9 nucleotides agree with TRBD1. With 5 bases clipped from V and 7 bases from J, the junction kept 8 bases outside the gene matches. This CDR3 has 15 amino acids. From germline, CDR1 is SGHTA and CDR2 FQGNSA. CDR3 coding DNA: TGTGCCAGCAGCAGACCGGGACAGGGAACTGAAAAACTGTTTTTT. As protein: CASSRPGQGTEKLFF.

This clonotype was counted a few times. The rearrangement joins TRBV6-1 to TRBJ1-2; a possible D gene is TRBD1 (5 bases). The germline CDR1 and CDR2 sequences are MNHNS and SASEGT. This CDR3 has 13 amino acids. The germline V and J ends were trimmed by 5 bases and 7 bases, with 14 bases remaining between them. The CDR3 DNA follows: TGTGCCAGCAGTATAACAGAGAGGGGTGGCTACACCTTC. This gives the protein CASSITERGGYTF.

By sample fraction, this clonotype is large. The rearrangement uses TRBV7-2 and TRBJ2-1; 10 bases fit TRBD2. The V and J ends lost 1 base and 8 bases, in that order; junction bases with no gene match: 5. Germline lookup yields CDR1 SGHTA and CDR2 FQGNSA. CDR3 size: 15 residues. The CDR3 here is CASSLEPAGGDEQFF. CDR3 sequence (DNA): TGTGCCAGCAGCTTAGAACCAGCGGGAGGGGATGAGCAGTTCTTC. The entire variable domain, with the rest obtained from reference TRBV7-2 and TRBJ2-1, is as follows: GAGVSQSPSNKVTEKGKDVELRCDPISGHTALYWYRQSLGQGLEFLIYFQGNSAPDKSGLPSDRFSAERTGGSVSTLTIQRTQQEDSAVYLCASSLEPAGGDEQFFGPGTRLTVL.

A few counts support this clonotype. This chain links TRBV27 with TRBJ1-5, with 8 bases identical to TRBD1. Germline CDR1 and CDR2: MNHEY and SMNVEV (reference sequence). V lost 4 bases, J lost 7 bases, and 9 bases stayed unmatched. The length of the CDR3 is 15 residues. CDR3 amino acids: CASSSQTGEGQPQHF. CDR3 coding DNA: TGTGCCAGCAGTTCCCAGACAGGGGAGGGACAGCCCCAGCATTTT.

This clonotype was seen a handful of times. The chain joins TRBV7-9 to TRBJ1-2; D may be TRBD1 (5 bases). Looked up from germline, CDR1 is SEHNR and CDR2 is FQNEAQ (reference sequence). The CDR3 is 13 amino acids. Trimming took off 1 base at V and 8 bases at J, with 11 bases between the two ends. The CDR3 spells CASSLETVGGYTF. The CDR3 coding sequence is TGTGCCAGCAGCTTAGAGACAGTTGGGGGCTACACCTTC.

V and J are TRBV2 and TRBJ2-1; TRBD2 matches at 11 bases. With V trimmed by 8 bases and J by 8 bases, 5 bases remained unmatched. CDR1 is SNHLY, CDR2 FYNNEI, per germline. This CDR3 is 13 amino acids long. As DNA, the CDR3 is TGTGCCAGCCGACTAGCGGGAAGAGATGAGCAGTTCTTC. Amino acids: CASRLAGRDEQFF.

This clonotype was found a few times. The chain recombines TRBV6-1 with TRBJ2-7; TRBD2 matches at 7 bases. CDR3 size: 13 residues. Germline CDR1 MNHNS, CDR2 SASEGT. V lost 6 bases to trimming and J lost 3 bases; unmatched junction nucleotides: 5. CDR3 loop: CASRPPGGYEQYF. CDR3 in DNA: TGTGCCAGCAGACCCCCGGGGGGCTACGAGCAGTACTTC.

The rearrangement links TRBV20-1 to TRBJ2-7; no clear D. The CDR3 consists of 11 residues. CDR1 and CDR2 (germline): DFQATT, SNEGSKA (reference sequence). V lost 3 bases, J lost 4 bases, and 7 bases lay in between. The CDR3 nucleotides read TGCAGTGCTAGTTCCGGGTACGAGCAGTACTTC. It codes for CSASSGYEQYF.

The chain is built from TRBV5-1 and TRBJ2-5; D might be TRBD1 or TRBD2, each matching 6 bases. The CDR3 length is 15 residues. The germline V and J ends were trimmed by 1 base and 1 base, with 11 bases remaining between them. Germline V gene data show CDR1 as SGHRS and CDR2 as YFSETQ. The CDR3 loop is CASSLTGAAQETQYF. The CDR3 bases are TGCGCCAGCAGCTTGACGGGGGCTGCCCAAGAGACCCAGTACTTC.

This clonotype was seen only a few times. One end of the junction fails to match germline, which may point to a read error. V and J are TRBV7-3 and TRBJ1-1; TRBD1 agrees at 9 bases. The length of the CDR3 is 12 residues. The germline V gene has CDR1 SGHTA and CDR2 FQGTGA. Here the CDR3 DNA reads TGTGCCAGCAGCTTAACGGGACAGGGCCCCGTCTTT. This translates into CASSLTGQGPVF.

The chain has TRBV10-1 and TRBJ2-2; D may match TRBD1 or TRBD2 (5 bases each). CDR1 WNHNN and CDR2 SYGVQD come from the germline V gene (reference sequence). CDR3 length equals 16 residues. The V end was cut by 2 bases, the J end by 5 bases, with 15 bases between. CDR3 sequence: CASSEGTLPGTGELFF. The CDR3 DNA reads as TGCGCCAGCAGTGAGGGGACGCTCCCTGGTACCGGGGAGCTGTTTTTT.

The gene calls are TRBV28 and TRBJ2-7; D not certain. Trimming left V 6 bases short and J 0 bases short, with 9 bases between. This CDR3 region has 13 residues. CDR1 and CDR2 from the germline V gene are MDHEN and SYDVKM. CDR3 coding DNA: TGTGCCAGCAGGTCTCCGAGCTCCTACGAGCAGTACTTC. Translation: CASRSPSSYEQYF.

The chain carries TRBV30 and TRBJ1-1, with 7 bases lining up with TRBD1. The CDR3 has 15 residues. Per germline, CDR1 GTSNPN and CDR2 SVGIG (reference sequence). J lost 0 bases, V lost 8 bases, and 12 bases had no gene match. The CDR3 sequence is CARTTGKYVNTEAFF. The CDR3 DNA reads TGTGCCCGAACGACAGGGAAGTATGTGAACACTGAAGCTTTCTTT.

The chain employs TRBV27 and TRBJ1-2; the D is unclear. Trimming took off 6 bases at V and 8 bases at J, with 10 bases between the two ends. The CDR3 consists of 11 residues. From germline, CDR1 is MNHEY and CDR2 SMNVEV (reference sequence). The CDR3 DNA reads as TGTGCCAGCAGGATGAATGGGGGCTACACCTTC. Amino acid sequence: CASRMNGGYTF.

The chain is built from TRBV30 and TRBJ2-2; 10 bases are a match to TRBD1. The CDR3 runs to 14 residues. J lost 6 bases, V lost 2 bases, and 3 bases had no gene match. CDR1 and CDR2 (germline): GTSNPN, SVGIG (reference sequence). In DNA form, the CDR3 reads TGTGCCTGGAGTAAAGGACAGGGGGCCGGGGAGCTGTTTTTT. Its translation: CAWSKGQGAGELFF.

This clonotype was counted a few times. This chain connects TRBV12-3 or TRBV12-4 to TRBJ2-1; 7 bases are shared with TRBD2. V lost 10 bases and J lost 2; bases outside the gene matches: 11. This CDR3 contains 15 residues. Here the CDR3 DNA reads TGTGCCATCTCGAAGGGGCTAGCGGCCTACAATGAGCAGTTCTTC. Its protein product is CAISKGLAAYNEQFF.

CDR3 nucleotides: TGTGCCAGCTCACCTGGGGTCTCCTACGAGCAGTACTTC. It codes for CASSPGVSYEQYF. The chain couples TRBV18 to TRBJ2-7; D call uncertain. There are 13 residues in the CDR3. The V end lost 3 bases, the J end lost 0 bases, and 6 bases lay between the germline ends. Germline values: CDR1 KGHSH, CDR2 LQKENI. Filled out from reference TRBV18 and TRBJ2-7, the complete variable domain reads NAGVMQNPRHLVRRRGQEARLRCSPMKGHSHVYWYRQLPEEGLKFMVYLQKENIIDESGMPKERFSAEFPKEGPSILRIQQVVRGDSAAYFCASSPGVSYEQYFGPGTRLTVT.

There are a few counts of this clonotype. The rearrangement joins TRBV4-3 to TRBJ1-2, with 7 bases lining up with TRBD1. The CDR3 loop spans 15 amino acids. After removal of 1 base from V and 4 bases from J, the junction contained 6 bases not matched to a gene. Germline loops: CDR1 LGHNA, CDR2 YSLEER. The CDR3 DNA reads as TGCGCCAGCAGCCAAGTGGACAGGAGGACCTATGGCTACACCTTC. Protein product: CASSQVDRRTYGYTF.

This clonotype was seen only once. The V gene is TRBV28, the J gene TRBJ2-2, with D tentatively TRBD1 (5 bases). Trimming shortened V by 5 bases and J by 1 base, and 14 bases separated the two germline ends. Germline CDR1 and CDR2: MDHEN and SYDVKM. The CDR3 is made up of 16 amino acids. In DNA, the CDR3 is TGTGCCAGCAGTCCAGGGCCAAGGAGGAACACCGGGGAGCTGTTTTTT. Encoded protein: CASSPGPRRNTGELFF.

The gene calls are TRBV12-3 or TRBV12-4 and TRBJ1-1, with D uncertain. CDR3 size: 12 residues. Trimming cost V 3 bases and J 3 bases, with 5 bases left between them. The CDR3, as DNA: TGTGCCAGCAGTTTGGGCTACACTGAAGCTTTCTTT. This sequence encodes CASSLGYTEAFF.

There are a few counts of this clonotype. This chain's CDR3 is CATSRVGGASYTNEQFF. The DNA of the CDR3 is TGTGCCACCAGCAGAGTGGGGGGGGCATCGTATACTAATGAGCAGTTCTTC. This chain links TRBV15 with TRBJ2-1, with D possibly matching TRBD2 (7 bases). The CDR3 runs to 17 residues. Germline CDR1 reads LNHNV; CDR2 reads YYDKDF (reference sequence). Between the trimmed V and J ends, which lost 1 base and 7 bases, there was a span of 20 bases.

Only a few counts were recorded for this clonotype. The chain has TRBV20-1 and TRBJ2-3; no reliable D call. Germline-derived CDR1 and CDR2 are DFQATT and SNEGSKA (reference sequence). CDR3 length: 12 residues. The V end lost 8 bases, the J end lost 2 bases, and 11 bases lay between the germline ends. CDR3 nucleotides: TGCAGTAGGGCGGAATCCACAGATACGCAGTATTTT. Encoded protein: CSRAESTDTQYF.